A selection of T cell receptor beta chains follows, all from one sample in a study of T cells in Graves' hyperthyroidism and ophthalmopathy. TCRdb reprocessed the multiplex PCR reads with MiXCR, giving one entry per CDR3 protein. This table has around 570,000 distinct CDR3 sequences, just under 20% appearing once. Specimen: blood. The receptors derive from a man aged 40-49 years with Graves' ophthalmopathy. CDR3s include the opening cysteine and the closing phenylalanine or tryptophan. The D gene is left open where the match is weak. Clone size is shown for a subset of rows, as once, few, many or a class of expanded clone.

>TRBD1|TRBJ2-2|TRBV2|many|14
CASKGQSNTGELFF
TGTGCCAGCAAGGGACAGTCGAACACCGGGGAGCTGTTTTTT
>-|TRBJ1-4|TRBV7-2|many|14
CASSLSAGNEKLFF
TGTGCCAGCAGCTTATCGGCAGGGAACGAAAAACTGTTTTTT
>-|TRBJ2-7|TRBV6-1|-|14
CASSARTATYEQYF
TGTGCCAGCAGTGCGAGGACGGCAACCTACGAGCAGTACTTC
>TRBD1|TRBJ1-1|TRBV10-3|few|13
CATREQGAWNAFF
TGTGCCACCAGGGAACAGGGGGCATGGAACGCTTTCTTT
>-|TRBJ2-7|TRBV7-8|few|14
CASSFSRLSYEQYF
TGTGCCAGCAGCTTTTCGAGGCTTTCCTACGAGCAGTACTTC
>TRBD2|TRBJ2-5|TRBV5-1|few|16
CASSLAVASGQETQYF
TGCGCCAGCAGCTTGGCCGTTGCTAGCGGGCAAGAGACCCAGTACTTC
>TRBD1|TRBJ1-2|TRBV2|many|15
CATVYAGTGNWGYTF
TGTGCCACCGTATACGCCGGGACAGGGAATTGGGGCTACACCTTC
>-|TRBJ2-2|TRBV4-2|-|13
CASSQPWTGELFF
TGTGCCAGCAGCCAACCTTGGACCGGGGAGCTGTTTTTT
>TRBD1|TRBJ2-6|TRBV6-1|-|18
CASSRRGRGSSGANVLTF
TGTGCCAGCAGTCGACGGGGCAGGGGGAGCTCTGGGGCCAACGTCCTGACTTTC
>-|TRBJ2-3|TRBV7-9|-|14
CASSPSGITDTQYF
TGTGCCAGCAGTCCGTCAGGGATCACAGATACGCAGTATTTT
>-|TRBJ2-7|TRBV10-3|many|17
CAIGGTISSGATYEQYF
TGTGCCATCGGGGGGACAATCAGCTCAGGGGCTACCTACGAGCAGTACTTC
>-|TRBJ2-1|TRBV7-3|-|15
CASSLTRSSYNEQFF
TGTGCCAGCAGCTTAACACGGAGCTCCTACAATGAGCAGTTCTTC
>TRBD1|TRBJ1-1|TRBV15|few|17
CATSRLPRGTGDTEAFF
TGTGCCACCAGCAGACTCCCCAGGGGGACGGGAGACACTGAAGCTTTCTTT
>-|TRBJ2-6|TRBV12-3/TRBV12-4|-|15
CASSSSSPGANVLTF
-
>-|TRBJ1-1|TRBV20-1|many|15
CSARVEVSLNTEAFF
TGCAGTGCTAGAGTCGAAGTTTCATTGAACACTGAAGCTTTCTTT
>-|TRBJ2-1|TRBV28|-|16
CASSFGGIGSYNEQFF
TGTGCCAGCAGTTTTGGCGGGATAGGGTCCTACAATGAGCAGTTCTTC
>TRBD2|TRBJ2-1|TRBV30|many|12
CACQREGNEQFF
TGTGCCTGTCAGCGGGAGGGCAATGAGCAGTTCTTC
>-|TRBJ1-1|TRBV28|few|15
CASRTGRTMNTEAFF
TGTGCCAGCAGAACGGGACGGACCATGAACACTGAAGCTTTCTTT
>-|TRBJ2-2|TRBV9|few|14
CASSVEALTGELFF
TGTGCCAGCAGCGTAGAGGCTCTCACCGGGGAGCTGTTTTTT
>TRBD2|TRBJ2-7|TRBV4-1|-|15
CASSSGLEGTYEQYF
TGCGCCAGCAGCTCCGGACTAGAAGGTACCTACGAGCAGTACTTC
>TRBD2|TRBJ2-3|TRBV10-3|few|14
CAISWGGSSDTQYF
TGTGCCATCAGCTGGGGGGGGTCTTCAGATACGCAGTATTTT
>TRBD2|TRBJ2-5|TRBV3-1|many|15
CASSPGLAGKETQYF
TGTGCCAGCAGCCCGGGACTAGCGGGGAAAGAGACCCAGTACTTC
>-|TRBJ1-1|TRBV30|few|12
CAFGHSQAGAFF
TGTGCCTTCGGACATTCCCAAGCGGGGGCTTTCTTT
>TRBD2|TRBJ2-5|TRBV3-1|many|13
CASSRGGRETQYF
TGTGCCAGCAGCCGCGGGGGGCGAGAGACCCAGTACTTC
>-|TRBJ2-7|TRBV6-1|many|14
CASSYGLQSNEQYF
TGTGCCAGCAGCTACGGCCTTCAAAGCAACGAGCAGTACTTC
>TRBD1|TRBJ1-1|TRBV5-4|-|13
CASSSGTGFEAFF
TGTGCCAGCAGCTCCGGGACAGGATTTGAAGCTTTCTTT
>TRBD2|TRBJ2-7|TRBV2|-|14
CASKGLAGTYEQYF
TGTGCCAGCAAGGGGCTAGCGGGGACCTACGAGCAGTACTTC
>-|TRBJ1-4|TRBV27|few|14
CASRNPGEYEKLFF
TGTGCCAGCAGAAACCCGGGGGAATACGAAAAACTGTTTTTT
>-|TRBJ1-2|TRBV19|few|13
CASRLQRSYGYTF
TGTGCCAGTAGACTTCAGAGGTCCTATGGCTACACCTTC
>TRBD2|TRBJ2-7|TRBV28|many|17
CASSFPLGGSVFYEQYF
TGTGCCAGCAGTTTCCCCCTAGGCGGGAGTGTGTTCTACGAGCAGTACTTC
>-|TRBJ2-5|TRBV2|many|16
CASLTVAVGYQETQYF
TGTGCCAGCCTAACTGTGGCGGTAGGGTACCAAGAGACCCAGTACTTC
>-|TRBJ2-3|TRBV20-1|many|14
CSARSRALTDTQYF
TGCAGTGCTAGATCCAGGGCCCTCACAGATACGCAGTATTTT
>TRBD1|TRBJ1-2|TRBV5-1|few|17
CASSPWTGGSLSYGYTF
TGCGCCAGCAGCCCCTGGACAGGGGGCTCCCTGAGTTATGGCTACACCTTC
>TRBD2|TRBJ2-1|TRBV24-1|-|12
CATSVAAGTQFF
TGTGCCACCAGTGTTGCAGCGGGGACGCAGTTCTTC
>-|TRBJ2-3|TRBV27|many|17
CASSRPTGQSRGDTQYF
TGTGCCAGCAGCCGACCTACCGGACAGTCTCGTGGAGATACGCAGTATTTT
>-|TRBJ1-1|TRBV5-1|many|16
CASSLRQGNFGTEAFF
TGCGCCAGCAGCTTGCGTCAGGGTAACTTTGGCACTGAAGCTTTCTTT
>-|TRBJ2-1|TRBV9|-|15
CASSVDLGGNNEQFF
TGTGCCAGCAGCGTAGATCTGGGGGGCAACAATGAGCAGTTCTTC
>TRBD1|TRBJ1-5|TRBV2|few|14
CASRGQTSNQPQHF
TGTGCCAGCAGGGGACAGACTTCCAATCAGCCCCAGCATTTT
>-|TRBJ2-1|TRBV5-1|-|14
CASSPMNRDNEQFF
TGCGCCAGCAGCCCAATGAACAGGGATAATGAGCAGTTCTTC
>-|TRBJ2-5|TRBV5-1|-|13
CASSQGPRETQYF
TGCGCCAGCAGCCAGGGACCGCGAGAGACCCAGTACTTC
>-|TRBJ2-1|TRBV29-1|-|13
CSVGGQPYNEQFF
TGCAGCGTTGGGGGGCAACCCTACAATGAGCAGTTCTTC
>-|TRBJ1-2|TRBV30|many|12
CAQKPREDGYTF
TGTGCACAAAAACCGAGGGAGGATGGCTACACCTTC
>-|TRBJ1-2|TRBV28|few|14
CASSFRGSGYGYTF
TGTGCCAGCAGTTTCAGGGGAAGTGGGTATGGCTACACCTTC
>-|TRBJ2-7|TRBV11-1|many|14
CASSPPGNLYEQYF
TGTGCCAGCAGCCCTCCCGGGAATCTCTACGAGCAGTACTTC
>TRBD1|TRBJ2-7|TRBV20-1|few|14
CSAGTVHSSYEQYF
TGCAGTGCGGGGACAGTCCATAGCTCCTACGAGCAGTACTTC
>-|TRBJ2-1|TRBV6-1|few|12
CASRILRSEQFF
TGTGCCAGCAGAATACTGAGGAGTGAGCAGTTCTTC
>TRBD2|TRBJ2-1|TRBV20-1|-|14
CSARDSGRINEQFF
TGCAGTGCTAGAGATAGCGGGAGAATTAATGAGCAGTTCTTC
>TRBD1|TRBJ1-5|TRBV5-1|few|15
CASREMDRDNQPQHF
TGCGCCAGCAGGGAGATGGACAGGGACAATCAGCCCCAGCATTTT
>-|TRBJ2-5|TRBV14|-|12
CASSHTQETQYF
TGTGCCAGCAGCCACACTCAAGAGACCCAGTACTTC
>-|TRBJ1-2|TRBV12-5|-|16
CASGSLPAQESYGYTF
TGTGCTAGTGGTTCCCTCCCCGCGCAGGAGTCATATGGCTACACCTTC
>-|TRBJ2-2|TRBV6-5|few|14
CASVGQRDTGELFF
TGTGCCAGCGTAGGACAGCGGGACACCGGGGAGCTGTTTTTT
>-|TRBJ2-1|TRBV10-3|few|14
CAISAGLTDNEQFF
TGTGCCATCAGTGCCGGACTAACCGACAATGAGCAGTTCTTC
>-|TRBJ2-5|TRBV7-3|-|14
CASSSGPGKETQYF
TGTGCCAGCAGCTCGGGCCCTGGGAAAGAGACCCAGTACTTC
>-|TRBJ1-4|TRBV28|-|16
CASSFLGGRPNEKLFF
TGTGCCAGCAGTTTCCTGGGGGGGCGCCCTAATGAAAAACTGTTTTTT
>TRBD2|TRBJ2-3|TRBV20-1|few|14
CSAPNSGATDTQYF
TGCAGTGCGCCCAATAGCGGGGCCACAGATACGCAGTATTTT
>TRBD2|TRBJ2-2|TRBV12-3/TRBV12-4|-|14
CASSTVGGTGELFF
TGTGCCAGCAGTACGGTGGGGGGGACCGGGGAGCTGTTTTTT
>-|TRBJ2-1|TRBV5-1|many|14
CASSLGSVDNEQFF
TGCGCCAGCAGCTTGGGGTCAGTCGACAATGAGCAGTTCTTC